This is a list of T cell receptor beta chains from one sample in a study of long-term antiretroviral therapy in people with HIV. Method: immunoSEQ multiplex PCR; TCRdb's copy keeps in-frame clones and lacks some. Counted here are 30,000 to 35,000 clones, approximately 72% occurring once; the ten biggest clones make up roughly 3.5%. The source was unsorted PBMCs, collected 3 years after starting antiretroviral therapy. The receptors here all came from a man in his forties or fifties with HIV. Each CDR3 is given with its conserved first and last residue. The D gene is left open where the match is weak. Clone size, where shown, is once, few, many, or a class for clones that have expanded.

NA	TRBV7-6	TRBJ2-5	TRBD2	TGTGCCAGCAGCGACCTAGCGGGACAAGAGACCCAGTACTTC	CASSDLAGQETQYF
NA	TRBV2	TRBJ2-1	NA	TGTGCCAGCAGTCCCTCATTAGGGTACAATGAGCAGTTCTTC	CASSPSLGYNEQFF
few	TRBV15	TRBJ1-5	TRBD1	TGTGCCACCAGCAGAGGGACAGGGGAAAATCAGCCCCAGCATTTT	CATSRGTGENQPQHF
NA	TRBV7-2	TRBJ2-5	NA	TGTGCCAGCAGCCCGGACCGAGAGACCCAGTACTTC	CASSPDRETQYF
NA	TRBV14	TRBJ2-7	TRBD1	TGTGCCAGCAGCCCACCGGGACAGAACTACGAGCAGTACTTC	CASSPPGQNYEQYF
NA	TRBV7-8	TRBJ1-5	TRBD1	TGTGCCAGCACCAGTCGACAGGGGGCGGCGGATCAGCCCCAGCATTTT	CASTSRQGAADQPQHF
NA	TRBV4-2	TRBJ2-7	TRBD2	TGTGCCAGCAGCCAAGATGTAGGATCCAGCGGGGGGGCCGACGAGCAGTACTTC	CASSQDVGSSGGADEQYF
NA	TRBV5-1	TRBJ2-3	TRBD2	TGCGCCAGCAGCTTGGTCCGACTAGCGGGAGACATCACAGATACGCAGTATTTT	CASSLVRLAGDITDTQYF
NA	TRBV28	TRBJ2-7	NA	TGTGCCAGCAGTTTACTGCTAGGGGGACCGGGTCGGGGGGAGCAGTACTTC	CASSLLLGGPGRGEQYF
NA	TRBV7-9	TRBJ1-5	NA	TGTGCCAGCAGCTTAGCGACGGGGACGCGGGATCAGCCCCAGCATTTT	CASSLATGTRDQPQHF
NA	TRBV5-1	TRBJ2-5	NA	TGCGCCAGCAGCTTGGTGGGACAATGGAAAGAGACCCAGTACTTC	CASSLVGQWKETQYF
NA	TRBV11-2	TRBJ2-1	NA	TGTGCCAGCAGCTTGCAGGGGTTTGAGCAGTTCTTC	CASSLQGFEQFF
NA	TRBV4-2	TRBJ2-6	TRBD2	TGTGCCAGCAGCCAGGGACTAGCCCGGAGCTCTGGGGCCAACGTCCTGACTTTC	CASSQGLARSSGANVLTF
once	TRBV6-5	TRBJ2-7	TRBD1	TGTGCCAGCACCGGGACAGGGAGGACCTACGAGCAGTACTTC	CASTGTGRTYEQYF
NA	TRBV2	TRBJ2-3	TRBD2	TGTGCCAGCAGGGGGACTAGCGGGGGGGCAGATACGCAGTATTTT	CASRGTSGGADTQYF
once	TRBV7-2	TRBJ2-5	NA	TGTGCCAGCAGCTTGGCGGGGCCTCAAGAGACCCAGTACTTC	CASSLAGPQETQYF
NA	TRBV30	TRBJ2-7	NA	TGTGCCTGGAGTCCTACCTCGTACGAGCAGTACTTC	CAWSPTSYEQYF
NA	TRBV4-3	TRBJ2-1	TRBD2	TGCGCCAGCAGCCTGGGGACTAGCGGGAGTTCCTACAATGAGCAGTTCTTC	CASSLGTSGSSYNEQFF
NA	TRBV11-2	TRBJ2-7	NA	TGTGCCAGCAGCTTATTGTGGGACTCCTACGAGCAGTACTTC	CASSLLWDSYEQYF
NA	TRBV7-2	TRBJ2-1	NA	TGTGCCAGCAGCCCCCATCAAGAGCAGTTCTTC	CASSPHQEQFF
once	TRBV4-3	TRBJ1-4	TRBD1	TGCGCCAGCAGCCCATGGGGACAGCCTAATGAAAAACTGTTTTTT	CASSPWGQPNEKLFF
NA	TRBV10-3	TRBJ1-1	NA	TGTGCCATCAGTGAAGGGCAGGGGAGCGCTGAAGCTTTCTTT	CAISEGQGSAEAFF
NA	TRBV28	TRBJ1-5	NA	TGTGCCAGCAGTTCCCCATCGACCCGGAGAGGATGGAATCAGCCCCAGCATTTT	CASSSPSTRRGWNQPQHF
NA	TRBV7-2	TRBJ1-2	NA	TGTGCCAGCAGCTTAGTCCCGCAGGGCGGTGGCTACACCTTC	CASSLVPQGGGYTF
NA	TRBV7-3	TRBJ2-3	NA	TGTGCCAGCAGCTTAGTTGGGGGGGATACGCAGTATTTT	CASSLVGGDTQYF
NA	TRBV5-4	TRBJ1-2	NA	TGTGCCAGCAGCCGGCGGGGGGGCTATGGCTACACCTTC	CASSRRGGYGYTF
NA	TRBV4-1	TRBJ2-7	TRBD2	TGCGCCAGCAGCCAAGAGAGGGGGACTAGCGGTGTCCAGTACTTC	CASSQERGTSGVQYF
NA	TRBV4-2	TRBJ2-3	NA	TGTGCCAGCAGCCAAGATTGGGACTTGGGCACAGATACGCAGTATTTT	CASSQDWDLGTDTQYF
NA	TRBV5-1	TRBJ2-3	TRBD1	TGCGCCAGCAGCTTGGGGGACAGGGCCCCACCCGCAGATACGCAGTATTTT	CASSLGDRAPPADTQYF